This T cell receptor (beta chain) originates from a study of blood T cell repertoires in COVID-19. Study details: Specimens from acute and convalescent COVID-19 originated in the United States, Italy and Spain.

The protocol was immunoSEQ multiplex PCR, while the TCRdb copy is restricted to in-frame clones and leaves out a portion. In the table there are around 80,000 clones, about 80% of which are singletons. This CDR3 region has 16 residues. V was cut by 5 bases and J by 0 bases, with 18 bases left in between. Per germline, CDR1 SGHKS and CDR2 YYEKEE (reference sequence). This TCR was sampled from a human donor in a cohort sampled during active COVID-19. The chain carries TRBV5-5 and TRBJ2-7; tentative D call: TRBD2 (6 bases). Sequencing was performed on peripheral blood. The CDR3 nucleotides are TGTGCCAGCAGTTCCGCCCCGGGACTCGTCTCCTACGAGCAGTACTTC. Translation: CASSSAPGLVSYEQYF.